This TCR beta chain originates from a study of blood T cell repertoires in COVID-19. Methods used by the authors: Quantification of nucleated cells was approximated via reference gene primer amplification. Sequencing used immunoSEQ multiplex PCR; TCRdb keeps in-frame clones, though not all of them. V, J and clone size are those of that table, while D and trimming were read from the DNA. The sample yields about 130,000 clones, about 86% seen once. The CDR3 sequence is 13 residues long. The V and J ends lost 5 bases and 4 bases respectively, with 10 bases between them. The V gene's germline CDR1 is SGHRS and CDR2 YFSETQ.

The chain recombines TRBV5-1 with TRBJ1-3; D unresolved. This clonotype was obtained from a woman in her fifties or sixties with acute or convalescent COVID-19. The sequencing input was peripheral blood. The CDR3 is CASSMAQGNTIYF. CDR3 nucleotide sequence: TGCGCCAGCAGTATGGCCCAAGGAAACACCATATATTTT.